Sequencing of this TCR beta chain was carried out in a study of shared clonotypes between healthy human individuals. Background on the study: Per-donor plates numbered three CD4 naive, three CD4 memory, two CD8 naive and one CD8 memory.

Findings and caveats of the study: The low donor count limited represented genetic and exposure-history diversity. In contrast to clonotypes shared by all four donors, non-shared clonotypes had lower generation probabilities.

Every subset's genomic DNA went evenly onto several immunoSEQ plates. The data were produced by immunoSEQ multiplex PCR, yet TCRdb's version contains in-frame clones alone and is incomplete. The data contain hundreds of thousands of clones, approximately 92% of them singletons. Terminally differentiated effector memory CD45RA+ cells were left out of the naive CD8 fraction, which was CD45RO-negative and positively selected for CCR7. Turning to this clone: Its cognate antigen is unknown. Other nucleotide sequences from this sample produce the same CDR3.

The V and J ends lost 0 bases and 3 bases, in that order; junction bases with no gene match: 3. This CDR3 has 14 amino acids. CDR1 and CDR2 (germline): SGHRS, YFSETQ. The chain is built from TRBV5-1 and TRBJ2-7; 7 bases agree with TRBD1. Sequencing was done on a sample of naive CD8+ T cells sorted from blood. The clonotype originates from a young man in good health. The CDR3 sequence is CASSLGDSSYEQYF. In DNA form, the CDR3 reads TGCGCCAGCAGCTTGGGGGACAGCAGCTACGAGCAGTACTTC.